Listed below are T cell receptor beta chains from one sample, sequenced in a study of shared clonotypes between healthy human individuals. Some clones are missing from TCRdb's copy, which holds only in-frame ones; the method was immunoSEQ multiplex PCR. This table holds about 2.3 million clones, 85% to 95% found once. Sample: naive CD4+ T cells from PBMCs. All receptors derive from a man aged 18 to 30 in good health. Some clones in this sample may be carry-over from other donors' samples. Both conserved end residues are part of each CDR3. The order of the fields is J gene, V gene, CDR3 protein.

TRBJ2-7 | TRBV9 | CASSVRGGYEQYF
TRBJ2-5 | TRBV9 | CASSSGGRRLSETQYF
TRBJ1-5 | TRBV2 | CASSETGGNQPQHF
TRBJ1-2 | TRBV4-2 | CASSHSPIIQDRLTNYGYTF
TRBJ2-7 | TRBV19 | CASPPSQREVYEQYF
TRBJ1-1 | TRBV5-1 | CASSLQTGAITEAFF
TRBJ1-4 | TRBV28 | CASSSPIFLTNEKLFF
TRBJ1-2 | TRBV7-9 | CASSLRPGQGNYGYTF
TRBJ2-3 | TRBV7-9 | CASRQTGVGADTQYF
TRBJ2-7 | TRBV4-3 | CASSQEWALGGSRYYEQYF
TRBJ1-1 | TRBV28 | CASSPTDRGRVTEAFF
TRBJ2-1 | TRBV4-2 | CASSQDRQAGQFF
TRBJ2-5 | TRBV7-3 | CASSLGSGVQETQYF